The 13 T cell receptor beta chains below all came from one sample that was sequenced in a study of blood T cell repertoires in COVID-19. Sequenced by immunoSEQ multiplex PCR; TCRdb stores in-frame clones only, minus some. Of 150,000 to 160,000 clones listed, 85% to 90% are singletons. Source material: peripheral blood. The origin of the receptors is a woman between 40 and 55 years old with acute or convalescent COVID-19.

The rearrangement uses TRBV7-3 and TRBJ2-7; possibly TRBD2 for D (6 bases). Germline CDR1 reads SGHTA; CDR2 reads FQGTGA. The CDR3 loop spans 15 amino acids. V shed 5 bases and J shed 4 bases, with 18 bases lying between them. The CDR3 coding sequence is TGTGCCAGCAGCCTCTTTTCCGGAGGGCCTTACGAGCAGTACTTC. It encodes CASSLFSGGPYEQYF.

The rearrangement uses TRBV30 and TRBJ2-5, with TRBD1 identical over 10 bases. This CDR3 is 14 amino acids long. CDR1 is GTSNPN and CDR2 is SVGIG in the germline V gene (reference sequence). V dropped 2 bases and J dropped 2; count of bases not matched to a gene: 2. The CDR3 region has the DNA TGTGCCTGGAGTAAGGGACAGGGGCAAGAGACCCAGTACTTC. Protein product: CAWSKGQGQETQYF.

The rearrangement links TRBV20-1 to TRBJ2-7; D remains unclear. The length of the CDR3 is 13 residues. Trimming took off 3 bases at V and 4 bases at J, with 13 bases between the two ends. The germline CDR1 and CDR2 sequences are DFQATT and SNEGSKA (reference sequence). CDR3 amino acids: CSASERLEYEQYF. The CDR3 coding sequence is TGCAGTGCTAGTGAAAGACTGGAGTACGAGCAGTACTTC.

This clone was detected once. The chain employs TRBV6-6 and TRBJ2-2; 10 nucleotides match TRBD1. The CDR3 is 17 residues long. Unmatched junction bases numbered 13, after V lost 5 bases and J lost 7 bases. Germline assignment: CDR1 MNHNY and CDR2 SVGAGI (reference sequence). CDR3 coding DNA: TGTGCCAGCAGTCCCGGGACAGGGGCCCCAGCGGGCGGGGAGCTGTTTTTT. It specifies CASSPGTGAPAGGELFF.

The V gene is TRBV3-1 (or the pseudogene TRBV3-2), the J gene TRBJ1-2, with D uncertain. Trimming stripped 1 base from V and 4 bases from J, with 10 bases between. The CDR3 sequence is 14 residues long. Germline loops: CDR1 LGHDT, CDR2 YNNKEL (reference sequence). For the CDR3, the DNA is TGTGCCAGCAGCCAAGGCGGAAATAGCTATGGCTACACCTTC. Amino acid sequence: CASSQGGNSYGYTF.

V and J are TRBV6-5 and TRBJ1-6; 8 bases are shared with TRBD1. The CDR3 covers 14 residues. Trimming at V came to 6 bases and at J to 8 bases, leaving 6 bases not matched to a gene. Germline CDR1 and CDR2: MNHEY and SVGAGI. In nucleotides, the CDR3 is TGTGCCAGCAGCCCCGGGACAGGCGATTCACCCCTCCACTTT. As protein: CASSPGTGDSPLHF.

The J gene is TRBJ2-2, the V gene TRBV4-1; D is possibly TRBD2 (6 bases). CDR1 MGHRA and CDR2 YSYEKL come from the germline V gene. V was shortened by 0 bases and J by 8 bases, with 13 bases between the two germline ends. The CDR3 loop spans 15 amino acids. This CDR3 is CASSQETSSFGELFF. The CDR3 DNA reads TGCGCCAGCAGCCAAGAAACTAGCTCGTTTGGGGAGCTGTTTTTT.

The CDR3 coding sequence is TGCGCCAGCAGGGTAGGACAGGGGAACTATGGCTACACCTTC. It translates to CASRVGQGNYGYTF. V and J are TRBV5-1 and TRBJ1-2, with 9 bases aligning to TRBD1. This CDR3 contains 14 residues. The germline CDR1 and CDR2 sequences are SGHRS and YFSETQ. V was clipped by 5 bases and J by 2 bases; unmatched bases: 4.

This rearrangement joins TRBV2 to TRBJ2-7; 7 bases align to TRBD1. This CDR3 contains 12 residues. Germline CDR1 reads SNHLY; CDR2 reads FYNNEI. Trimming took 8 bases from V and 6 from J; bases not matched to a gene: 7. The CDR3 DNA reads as TGTGCCAGCCACAGGTCAGGGGGCGAGCAGTACTTC. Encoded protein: CASHRSGGEQYF.

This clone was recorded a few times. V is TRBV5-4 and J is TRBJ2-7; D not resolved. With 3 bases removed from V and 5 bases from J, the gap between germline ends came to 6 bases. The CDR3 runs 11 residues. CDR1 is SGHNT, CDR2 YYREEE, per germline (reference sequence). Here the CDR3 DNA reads TGTGCCAGCAGCTGGTCGGACGAGCAGTACTTC. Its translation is CASSWSDEQYF.

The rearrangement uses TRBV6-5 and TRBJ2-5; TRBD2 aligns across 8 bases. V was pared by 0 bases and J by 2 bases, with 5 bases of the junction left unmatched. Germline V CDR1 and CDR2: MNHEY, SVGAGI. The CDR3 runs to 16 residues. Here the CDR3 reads CASSYSTSGGQETQYF. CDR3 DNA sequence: TGTGCCAGCAGTTACTCGACGAGCGGGGGACAAGAGACCCAGTACTTC.

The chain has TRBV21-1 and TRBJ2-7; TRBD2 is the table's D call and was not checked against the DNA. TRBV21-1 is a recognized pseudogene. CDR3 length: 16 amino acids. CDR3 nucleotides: TGTGCCAGCAGCGCATATAGATCTAACCGGGACTCCCCTTCTTACTTC. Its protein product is CASSAYRSNRDSPSYF.

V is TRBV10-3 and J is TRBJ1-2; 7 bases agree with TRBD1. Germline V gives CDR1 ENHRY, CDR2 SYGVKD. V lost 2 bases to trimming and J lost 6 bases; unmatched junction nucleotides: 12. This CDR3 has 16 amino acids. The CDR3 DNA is TGTGCCATCAGTGAGGGGACAGCGAGCATTCGGGATGGCTACACCTTC. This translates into CAISEGTASIRDGYTF.